The 30 T cell receptor beta chains given below trace back to one sample, sequenced in a study of OX40 agonist ivuxolimab in advanced cancers. The method behind the library was the immunoSEQ multiplex PCR assay. Imported from immuneACCESS, the table was reduced by TCRdb to in-frame sequences with V and J called. These copies leave out some clones; in studies compared against another copy, an unresolved V gene accounts for under half, and the cause of the remainder is not known. This sample comprises about 59,000 clones, about 89% of them detected only once. Clones ranked in the top ten supply approximately 0.4% of the sample. The sequencing used CD4+ or CD8+ T cells sorted from blood, collected in a trial of the OX40 agonist ivuxolimab. The source is an adult with an advanced solid tumor such as melanoma, head and neck, liver or kidney cancer.

V is TRBV5-1 and J is TRBJ2-5; tentatively, D is TRBD1 (5 bases). The CDR3 has 13 amino acids. Germline loops: CDR1 SGHRS, CDR2 YFSETQ. The V gene lost 0 bases and the J gene lost 2 bases, with 5 bases spanning the gap. CDR3 sequence reads: CASSLGQQETQYF. The CDR3 DNA sequence: TGCGCCAGCAGCTTGGGACAGCAAGAGACCCAGTACTTC.

The rearrangement joins TRBV5-6 to TRBJ1-1, with TRBD1 matching over 7 bases. Trimming removed 3 bases from V and 5 bases from J; junction bases left unmatched: 7. The CDR3 length is 14 residues. The germline CDR1 and CDR2 sequences are SGHDT and YYEEEE. The CDR3 reads CASSSGQQGTEAFF. The CDR3 DNA sequence: TGTGCCAGCAGCTCGGGACAGCAAGGGACTGAAGCTTTCTTT.

The chain uses TRBV7-3 and TRBJ1-1; 7 positions agree with TRBD1. Germline CDR1 and CDR2: SGHTA and FQGTGA. This CDR3 region has 15 residues. J gave up 0 bases and V 5 bases, and 6 bases lay outside the gene matches. CDR3 bases: TGTGCCAGCAGCCCTCGGACAGGTTTGAACACTGAAGCTTTCTTT. This translates into CASSPRTGLNTEAFF.

The CDR3, as DNA: TGTGCCAGCAGCCTCCTGGCCGCCCCCGAGCAGTACTTC. The encoded protein is CASSLLAAPEQYF. This chain links TRBV7-2 with TRBJ2-7, with no clear D. This CDR3 has 13 amino acids. The V gene's germline CDR1 is SGHTA and CDR2 FQGNSA. Trimming cost V 5 bases and J 6 bases, with 14 bases left between them.

The chain carries TRBV2 and TRBJ1-2; no definite D call. Trimming cost V 5 bases and J 5 bases, with 6 bases left between them. The CDR3 runs 11 residues. The germline V gene has CDR1 SNHLY and CDR2 FYNNEI. The CDR3 sequence: CASSYTYGYTF. As DNA, the CDR3 is TGTGCCAGCAGTTACACATATGGCTACACCTTC.

The chain carries TRBV7-2 and TRBJ2-3; 7 bases line up with TRBD2. Trimming removed 3 bases from V and 3 bases from J; junction bases left unmatched: 6. The CDR3 runs 15 residues. Germline CDR1 SGHTA, CDR2 FQGNSA. This CDR3 reads CASSFQSLATDTQYF. DNA of the CDR3: TGTGCCAGCAGCTTTCAGTCACTAGCGACAGATACGCAGTATTTT.

The V and J genes are TRBV4-3 and TRBJ2-5, with D unresolved. The CDR3 sequence is 13 residues long. Germline CDR1 is LGHNA and CDR2 is YSLEER. Between the trimmed V and J ends, which lost 1 base and 4 bases, there was a span of 7 bases. CDR3 sequence reads: CASSQAVGETQYF. CDR3 DNA: TGCGCCAGCAGCCAAGCCGTTGGAGAGACCCAGTACTTC.

V usage is TRBV19 and J usage is TRBJ2-7; D is possibly TRBD1 (6 bases). Germline V gene sequence: CDR1 LNHDA, CDR2 SQIVND (reference sequence). Trimming removed 5 bases at V and 5 bases at J, with 16 bases between. This CDR3 contains 14 residues. The CDR3 protein is CASSSPGTRHEQYF. The CDR3 DNA is TGTGCCAGTAGTTCTCCGGGGACACGCCACGAGCAGTACTTC.

The chain combines TRBV5-5 with TRBJ1-2; 7 bases align to TRBD1. J was trimmed by 8 bases and V by 3 bases; bases with no gene match: 10. The CDR3 has 14 amino acids. CDR1 is SGHKS, CDR2 YYEKEE, per germline (reference sequence). This CDR3 reads CASSWNRGSRGYTF. The CDR3 region has the DNA TGTGCCAGCAGCTGGAACAGGGGATCCCGAGGCTACACCTTC. The entire variable domain, with the rest obtained from reference TRBV5-5 and TRBJ1-2, is as follows: DAGVTQSPTHLIKTRGQQVTLRCSPISGHKSVSWYQQVLGQGPQFIFQYYEKEERGRGNFPDRFSARQFPNYSSELNVNALLLGDSALYLCASSWNRGSRGYTFGSGTRLTVV.

This chain joins TRBV5-1 and TRBJ2-1, with D maybe TRBD1 (6 bases). The CDR3 is 13 amino acids. CDR1 is SGHRS, CDR2 YFSETQ, per germline. The ends were cut back, 6 bases at V and 6 bases at J, with 13 bases in the middle. CDR3 region: CASTGVSGNEQFF. Here the CDR3 DNA reads TGCGCCAGCACAGGGGTTTCAGGCAATGAGCAGTTCTTC.

The rearrangement links TRBV7-2 to TRBJ2-7, with D perhaps matching TRBD2 (5 bases). Germline V gene lookup returns CDR1 SGHTA and CDR2 FQGNSA. The CDR3 runs 13 residues. Trimming removed 5 bases at V and 2 bases at J, with 10 bases between. The CDR3 sequence: CASSLGVPYEQYF. The CDR3 DNA reads TGTGCCAGCAGCCTCGGGGTTCCCTACGAGCAGTACTTC. Supplemented by reference TRBV7-2 and TRBJ2-7, the full variable domain reads GAGVSQSPSNKVTEKGKDVELRCDPISGHTALYWYRQSLGQGLEFLIYFQGNSAPDKSGLPSDRFSAERTGGSVSTLTIQRTQQEDSAVYLCASSLGVPYEQYFGPGTRLTVT.

The chain carries TRBV9 and TRBJ2-5, with TRBD2 matching 8 bases. Germline loops: CDR1 SGDLS, CDR2 YYNGEE. V lost 0 bases to trimming and J lost 2 bases; unmatched junction nucleotides: 6. This CDR3 is 16 amino acids long. CDR3: CASSVDASGRQETQYF. The CDR3 nucleotides read TGTGCCAGCAGCGTAGATGCTAGCGGGCGACAAGAGACCCAGTACTTC.

V is TRBV30 and J is TRBJ1-4, with TRBD1 matching 9 bases. Germline CDR1 reads GTSNPN; CDR2 reads SVGIG (reference sequence). J lost 8 bases, V lost 3 bases, and 7 bases had no gene match. The CDR3 runs 14 residues. CDR3 residues: CAWSPGQGNEKLFF. The CDR3 bases are TGTGCCTGGAGCCCGGGACAGGGAAACGAAAAACTGTTTTTT.

The CDR3 loop reads CAVGTYEQYF. CDR3 nucleotides: TGTGCCGTGGGGACATACGAGCAGTACTTC. This sequence joins TRBV28 and TRBJ2-7; tentatively, D is TRBD1 (6 bases). The CDR3 runs to 10 residues. The ends were cut back, 11 bases at V and 4 bases at J, with 9 bases in the middle. Germline CDR1 reads MDHEN; CDR2 reads SYDVKM.

V and J are TRBV4-3 and TRBJ2-7; 7 nucleotides line up with TRBD1. Trimming removed 0 bases from V and 4 bases from J; junction bases left unmatched: 21. This CDR3 contains 20 residues. From germline, CDR1 is LGHNA and CDR2 YSLEER. CDR3 DNA: TGCGCCAGCAGCCAAGATTACCCTCGGGTCGCGACAGGGTTTGGTTACGAGCAGTACTTC. Residues: CASSQDYPRVATGFGYEQYF.

The chain links TRBV7-2 to TRBJ2-3, with TRBD1 matching 7 bases. Per the germline V gene, CDR1 is SGHTA and CDR2 is FQGNSA. Unmatched junction bases numbered 7, after V lost 4 bases and J lost 0 bases. The CDR3 covers 16 residues. The CDR3 is CASSYPGQTSTDTQYF. The CDR3 nucleotides are TGTGCCAGCAGCTATCCGGGACAGACGAGCACAGATACGCAGTATTTT. Looking up the rest from reference TRBV7-2 and TRBJ2-3 gives the full variable domain: GAGVSQSPSNKVTEKGKDVELRCDPISGHTALYWYRQSLGQGLEFLIYFQGNSAPDKSGLPSDRFSAERTGGSVSTLTIQRTQQEDSAVYLCASSYPGQTSTDTQYFGPGTRLTVL.

V gene TRBV7-9 combines with J gene TRBJ2-1; TRBD2 aligns across 15 bases. CDR1 and CDR2 from the germline V gene are SEHNR and FQNEAQ (reference sequence). The V and J ends lost 7 bases and 7 bases, in that order; junction bases with no gene match: 8. The CDR3 covers 16 residues. CDR3 protein: CASTGTSGGYGNEQFF. The CDR3 coding sequence is TGTGCCAGCACCGGGACTAGCGGGGGGTACGGAAATGAGCAGTTCTTC.

This chain uses TRBV18 with TRBJ1-1; perhaps TRBD1 as D (6 bases). The CDR3 length is 15 residues. Deletions cut 2 bases from V and 7 bases from J, with 17 bases between. The germline gives CDR1 KGHSH, CDR2 LQKENI. CDR3 sequence reads: CASSPTGRGQFEAFF. CDR3 DNA sequence: TGTGCCAGCTCACCAACAGGGAGGGGCCAATTTGAAGCTTTCTTT.

The J gene is TRBJ1-1, the V gene TRBV29-1; maybe TRBD1 (5 bases). The CDR3 extends over 14 amino acids. The V end was cut by 7 bases, the J end by 1 base, with 16 bases between. Germline V gene data show CDR1 as SQVTM and CDR2 as ANQGSEA. Here the CDR3 DNA reads TGCAGCGGTGGCGGGGCGGGGGGGAACACTGAAGCTTTCTTT. This sequence encodes CSGGGAGGNTEAFF. Together with reference TRBV29-1 and TRBJ1-1, the CDR3 gives the full variable domain: SAVISQKPSRDICQRGTSLTIQCQVDSQVTMMFWYRQQPGQSLTLIATANQGSEATYESGFVIDKFPISRPNLTFSTLTVSNMSPEDSSIYLCSGGGAGGNTEAFFGQGTRLTVV.

This clone was seen only once. J is TRBJ2-5 and V is TRBV5-4, with 10 bases lining up with TRBD1. The germline V gene has CDR1 SGHNT and CDR2 YYREEE (reference sequence). V shed 6 bases and J 4 bases; nucleotides not matched to a gene: 3. The CDR3 loop spans 13 amino acids. As DNA, the CDR3 is TGTGCCAGCAAAGGACAGGGGGGAGAGACCCAGTACTTC. Translating it yields CASKGQGGETQYF. The complete variable domain, with remaining parts taken from reference TRBV5-4 and TRBJ2-5, reads ETGVTQSPTHLIKTRGQQVTLRCSSQSGHNTVSWYQQALGQGPQFIFQYYREEENGRGNFPPRFSGLQFPNYSSELNVNALELDDSALYLCASKGQGGETQYFGPGTRLLVL.

V gene TRBV6-5 combines with J gene TRBJ2-7; D call uncertain. Trimming took 2 bases from V and 3 from J, leaving 11 bases between them. The CDR3 spans 14 residues. Germline V gives CDR1 MNHEY, CDR2 SVGAGI. CDR3 region: CASSYQRGFYEQYF. CDR3 coding DNA: TGTGCCAGCAGTTACCAGAGAGGCTTCTACGAGCAGTACTTC.

In this sample, this clone turned up once. The chain recombines TRBV28 with TRBJ2-2; TRBD2 matches at 7 bases. The V and J ends lost 2 bases and 5 bases, in that order; junction bases with no gene match: 5. The CDR3 totals 15 residues. Germline V gives CDR1 MDHEN, CDR2 SYDVKM. In DNA, the CDR3 is TGTGCCAGCAGTTTAGCGGGAGAGGGGACCGGGGAGCTGTTTTTT. Its translation is CASSLAGEGTGELFF.

The V call is TRBV5-4, the J call TRBJ2-1, with a tentative D call TRBD1 (5 bases). The CDR3 covers 12 residues. Germline-derived CDR1 and CDR2 are SGHNT and YYREEE (reference sequence). The V end was cut by 0 bases, the J end by 7 bases, with 5 bases between. The CDR3, as DNA: TGTGCCAGCAGCTTGGAGGGGAATGAGCAGTTCTTC. Its translation is CASSLEGNEQFF.

This clone was recorded a few times. The chain uses TRBV5-6 and TRBJ2-5; D remains unclear. Trimming pared 4 bases from V and 0 bases from J, leaving 7 bases between. The CDR3 spans 13 residues. From germline, CDR1 is SGHDT and CDR2 YYEEEE. The CDR3 coding sequence is TGTGCCAGCAGCCTGTTAAACCAAGAGACCCAGTACTTC. Protein product: CASSLLNQETQYF.

The rearrangement links TRBV5-1 to TRBJ2-5, with 13 nucleotides matching TRBD2. Germline lookup yields CDR1 SGHRS and CDR2 YFSETQ. The CDR3 is 14 amino acids. V shed 5 bases and J 5 bases; nucleotides not matched to a gene: 3. CDR3 nucleotides: TGCGCCAGCAGAATGGGACTAGCGGGGGAGACCCAGTACTTC. Translation: CASRMGLAGETQYF.

CDR3 coding DNA: TGTGCCAGTAGTATAGCGGCGGAAGGCTATGGCTACACCTTC. Translating gives CASSIAAEGYGYTF. The V and J genes are TRBV19 and TRBJ1-2, with unresolved D. This CDR3 region has 14 residues. V gave up 1 base and J gave up 4 bases, with 10 bases separating them. The germline gives CDR1 LNHDA, CDR2 SQIVND (reference sequence).

V and J are TRBV21-1 and TRBJ2-3; the DNA was not used to check the table's D call, TRBD1. TRBV21-1 is termed a pseudogene. CDR3 size: 16 residues. CDR3 amino acids: CASSPRQGVSTDTQYF. CDR3 DNA sequence: TGTGCCAGCAGCCCCCGACAGGGGGTTAGCACAGATACGCAGTATTTT.

The sample holds one count of this clone. This chain uses TRBV28 with TRBJ1-2; 8 bases match TRBD1. V dropped 5 bases and J dropped 7; count of bases not matched to a gene: 12. CDR1 is MDHEN, CDR2 SYDVKM, per germline. This CDR3 is built from 15 residues. CDR3: CASSPGGQAGGGYTF. For the CDR3, the DNA is TGTGCCAGCAGTCCCGGGGGACAGGCGGGGGGTGGCTACACCTTC.

About this clone: This specimen includes other DNA sequences encoding the same CDR3. The chain links TRBV18 to TRBJ2-3, with D uncertain. Germline CDR1 KGHSH, CDR2 LQKENI. The germline V and J ends were trimmed by 0 bases and 3 bases, with 4 bases remaining between them. The length of the CDR3 is 13 residues. CDR3 sequence reads: CASSPPGTDTQYF. The CDR3 DNA is TGTGCCAGCTCACCACCGGGGACAGATACGCAGTATTTT.

The V gene is TRBV19, the J gene TRBJ2-4, with D maybe TRBD1 (6 bases). The CDR3 spans 17 residues. The germline V gene has CDR1 LNHDA and CDR2 SQIVND (reference sequence). The V gene lost 4 bases and the J gene lost 0 bases, with 16 bases spanning the gap. The CDR3, as DNA: TGTGCCAGTAGTAGGGGGCAGACACCTATAGCCAAAAACATTCAGTACTTC. Amino acids: CASSRGQTPIAKNIQYF.